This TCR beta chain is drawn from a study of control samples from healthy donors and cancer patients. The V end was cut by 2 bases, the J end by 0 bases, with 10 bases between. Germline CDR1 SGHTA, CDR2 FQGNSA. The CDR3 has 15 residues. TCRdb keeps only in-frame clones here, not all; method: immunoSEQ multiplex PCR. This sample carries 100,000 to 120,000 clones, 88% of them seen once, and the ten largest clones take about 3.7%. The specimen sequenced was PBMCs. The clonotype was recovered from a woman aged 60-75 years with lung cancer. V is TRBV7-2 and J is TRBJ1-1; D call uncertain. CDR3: CASSLSSGVNTEAFF. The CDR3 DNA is TGTGCCAGCAGCTTAAGTAGTGGGGTGAACACTGAAGCTTTCTTT.